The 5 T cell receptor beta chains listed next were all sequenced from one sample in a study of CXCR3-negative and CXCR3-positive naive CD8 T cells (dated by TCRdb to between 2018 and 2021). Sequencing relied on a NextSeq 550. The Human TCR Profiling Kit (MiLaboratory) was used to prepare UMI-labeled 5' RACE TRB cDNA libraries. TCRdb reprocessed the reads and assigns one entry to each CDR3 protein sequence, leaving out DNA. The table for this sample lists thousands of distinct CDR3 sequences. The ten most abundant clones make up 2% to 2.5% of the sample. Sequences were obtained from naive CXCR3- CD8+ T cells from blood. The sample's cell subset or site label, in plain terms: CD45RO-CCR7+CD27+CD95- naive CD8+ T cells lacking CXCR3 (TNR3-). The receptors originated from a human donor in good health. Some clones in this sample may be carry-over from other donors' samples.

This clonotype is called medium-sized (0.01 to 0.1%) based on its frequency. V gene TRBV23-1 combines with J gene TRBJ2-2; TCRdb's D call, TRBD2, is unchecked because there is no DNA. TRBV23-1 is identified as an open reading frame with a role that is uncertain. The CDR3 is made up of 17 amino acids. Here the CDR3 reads CASSQLGLAGVTGELFF.

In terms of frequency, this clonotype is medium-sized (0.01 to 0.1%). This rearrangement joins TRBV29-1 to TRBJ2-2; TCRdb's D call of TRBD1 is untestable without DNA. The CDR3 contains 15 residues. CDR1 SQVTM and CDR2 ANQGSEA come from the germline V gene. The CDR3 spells CSVFWRQGRTGELFF.

Here the CDR3 reads CASSFSNEQFF. The J gene is TRBJ2-1, the V gene TRBV28. Germline V gene sequence: CDR1 MDHEN, CDR2 SYDVKM. The CDR3 has 11 amino acids.

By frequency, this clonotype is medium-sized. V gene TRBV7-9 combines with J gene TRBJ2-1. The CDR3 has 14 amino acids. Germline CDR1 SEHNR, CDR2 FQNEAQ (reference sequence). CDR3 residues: CASSPPLRTNEQFF.

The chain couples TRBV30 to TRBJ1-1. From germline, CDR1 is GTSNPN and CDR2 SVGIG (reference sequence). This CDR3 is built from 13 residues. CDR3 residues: CAWSFSPQVGAFF.